This TCR beta chain was sequenced for a study of blood T cell repertoires in COVID-19. Sequencing used immunoSEQ multiplex PCR; TCRdb keeps in-frame clones, though not all of them. Here the sample spans some 130,000 clones, around four fifths being singletons. CDR3 length equals 15 residues. The junction had 4 bases not matched to a gene; V was cut back by 6 bases and J by 1 base. Germline CDR1 SNHLY, CDR2 FYNNEI. The sample consisted of PBMCs or T cells enriched from blood (not recorded which). The origin of this receptor is a man aged 25 to 40 who had recovered from COVID-19. The rearrangement uses TRBV2 and TRBJ2-7, with 12 nucleotides matching TRBD2. Here the CDR3 reads CASRTGLAGSYEQYF. DNA of the CDR3: TGTGCCAGCAGGACGGGACTAGCGGGTTCCTACGAGCAGTACTTC.